This entry lists 2 T cell receptor beta chains sequenced from one sample in a study of STAT5B mutations in CD4+ large granular lymphocyte leukemia. The data were produced by immunoSEQ multiplex PCR, yet TCRdb's version contains in-frame clones alone and is incomplete. The sample lists roughly 48,000 clones, roughly 70% seen once, with less than 2% in the top ten. The sequenced material came from CD4+ T cells from blood buffy coats. These receptors were taken from a human donor in good health.

A single count supports this clone. The J gene is TRBJ1-3, the V gene TRBV6-1; the D is unclear. The CDR3 is 12 amino acids. Trimming stripped 3 bases from V and 6 bases from J, with 6 bases between. The germline gives CDR1 MNHNS, CDR2 SASEGT. CDR3 nucleotides: TGTGCCAGCAGTGATAATTCAAACACCATATATTTT. It encodes CASSDNSNTIYF.

The J gene is TRBJ2-3, the V gene TRBV5-6; D could derive from TRBD1 or TRBD2 (5 bases each). Trimming took 2 bases from V and 11 from J, leaving 18 bases between them. There are 14 residues in the CDR3. The V gene's germline CDR1 is SGHDT and CDR2 YYEEEE. CDR3 sequence reads: CASSLSNSEQGQYF. The CDR3 bases are TGTGCCAGCAGCTTATCAAATAGCGAGCAGGGGCAGTATTTT.